This entry is about one T cell receptor (beta chain). Its target antigen remains unknown. This CDR3 is missing its conserved last phenylalanine or tryptophan, likely due to a read error. It is unclear where the CDR3 begins or ends on the DNA, so no DNA is shown, and the CDR3 is as TCRdb lists it. Patients chosen for sequencing had shown expansion of CD8+CD57+ cells by flow cytometry. Severe acquired aplastic anemia was diagnosed in all patients according to International Study of Aplastic Anemia and Agranulocytosis and Camitta criteria. Patients had received no therapy at the time of blood sampling. In the study, sorted CD4+ and CD8+ blood T cells from patients with severe aplastic anemia and from healthy subjects underwent deep sequencing of TCR repertoires. In the USA, patient enrollment took place under clinicaltrials.gov protocols 00001620, 01623167, 00001397, 00071045, 00081523 and 00961064. Ficoll-Paque density gradient centrifugation was used to isolate peripheral blood mononuclear cells. Before DNA extraction, CD4+ and CD8+ T cells were sorted by FACS or by magnetic beads.

The CDR3 sequence runs 13 residues, both termini included. As encoded in the germline V gene, CDR1 is SGHVS while CDR2 is FQNEAQ. The sample comes from a study of CD8+CD57+ T cells in acquired aplastic anemia listed by TCRdb under 2018. Regarding the study in general: On average, sorted CD4+ and CD8+ cells yielded around 3.1 ug of extracted DNA, with a range of about 0.19 to 30 ug. CD8+CD57+ expansion was defined as frequency above the mean frequency observed in healthy subjects. The paper as a whole reports these results and caveats: CD8+ Simpson's diversity did not differ significantly between patients and healthy controls (P=0.060). Roughly 29 CD8+ CDR3 sequences were found in both patients and controls but appeared to be highly expressed in patients and within the immunodominant clones of the patients.

Genomic DNA served as template for TCR beta VDJ combination and CDR3 sequence profiling. An Illumina HiSeq 2000 was the platform used for TCR repertoire sequencing. The study's processing was this. TRBV/TRBJ rearrangement plots, CDR3 size and DJ length profiles, and Simpson's diversity index were used to evaluate the repertoires. Whichever DNA sequence was most abundant in the deep sequencing data was defined as the immunodominant clone. CDR3 amino acid sequences were checked for sharing across subjects and were also compared against the VDJdb database and published repertoires. TCRdb trimmed the raw reads at Q25, called clones with MiXCR and kept productive beta chains. Duplicate CDR3 protein sequences are folded into a single record with the most common DNA and genes. The V and J calls reflect TCRdb's pipeline rather than the authors' work. The sample table contains 200,000 to 300,000 distinct CDR3 sequences; only one count was recorded for approximately 86% of them. The top ten hold 40% to 55% of the sample.

The chain employs TRBV7-8 and TRBJ2-3; TRBD1 reflects the table's D call only, with no check against the DNA. The sample was sorted CD4+, CD8+, or CD8+CD57+ T cells (not recorded which) from PBMCs. The receptor was isolated from a human donor with aplastic anemia. For the CDR3, the sequence is CASGDGGNETALS.